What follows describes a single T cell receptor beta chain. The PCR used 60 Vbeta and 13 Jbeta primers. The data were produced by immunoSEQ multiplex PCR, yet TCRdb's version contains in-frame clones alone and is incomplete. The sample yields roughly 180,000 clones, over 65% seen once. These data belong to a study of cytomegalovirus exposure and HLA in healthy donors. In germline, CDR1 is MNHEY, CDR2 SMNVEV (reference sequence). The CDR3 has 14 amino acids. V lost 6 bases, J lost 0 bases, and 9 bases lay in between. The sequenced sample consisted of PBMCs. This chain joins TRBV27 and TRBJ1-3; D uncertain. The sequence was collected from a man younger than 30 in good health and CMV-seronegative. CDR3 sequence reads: CASSRYPSGNTIYF. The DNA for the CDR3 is TGTGCCAGCAGCCGGTATCCCTCTGGAAACACCATATATTTT.